These 18 T cell receptor beta chains were all obtained from the same sample, sequenced in a study of blood T cell repertoires in COVID-19 (dated by TCRdb to the early 2020s). Libraries came from the immunoSEQ multiplex PCR assay. TCRdb took this table from immuneACCESS and kept in-frame rearrangements with V and J called. Such tables lack part of the clones; where checked against another copy, unresolved V genes explain under half of the gap, and the rest is unexplained. A total of 100,000 to 150,000 clones appear in this sample, roughly 80% of them only once. The ten largest clones capture roughly 6.2% of the sample. The sample was peripheral blood. The receptors stem from a man aged 65 to 85 with acute or convalescent COVID-19.

This clone was recorded once. The V gene is TRBV2, the J gene TRBJ2-7; 11 bases fit TRBD2. The V and J ends lost 7 bases and 4 bases, in that order; junction bases with no gene match: 6. The germline gives CDR1 SNHLY, CDR2 FYNNEI. The CDR3 sequence is 14 residues long. CDR3 coding DNA: TGTGCCAGCATCTTGGGACTAGCGGCTTACGAGCAGTACTTC. Protein: CASILGLAAYEQYF.

This clone came up a few times. The chain carries TRBV9 and TRBJ2-3; TRBD2 is a possible D gene (5 bases). V was pared by 4 bases and J by 0 bases, with 15 bases between. This CDR3 is built from 16 residues. The germline CDR1 and CDR2 sequences are SGDLS and YYNGEE. The DNA for the CDR3 is TGTGCCAGCAGCCCACGCCCAGGCGGGAGCACAGATACGCAGTATTTT. Encoded protein: CASSPRPGGSTDTQYF.

The rearrangement links TRBV30 to TRBJ2-7; TRBD1 aligns across 10 bases. Germline CDR1 GTSNPN, CDR2 SVGIG (reference sequence). The CDR3 is made up of 15 amino acids. Unmatched junction bases numbered 4, after V lost 0 bases and J lost 2 bases. The CDR3, as DNA: TGTGCCTGGAGTGTAGGACAGGGGGTACCCTACGAGCAGTACTTC. Its protein product is CAWSVGQGVPYEQYF.

V usage is TRBV10-3 and J usage is TRBJ2-1; 10 nucleotides align to TRBD2. Germline-derived CDR1 and CDR2 are ENHRY and SYGVKD. The CDR3 is 17 amino acids. The ends lost 0 bases at V and 6 bases at J; junction bases unmatched: 8. CDR3 sequence reads: CAISESIGLAGVNEQFF. The DNA of the CDR3 is TGTGCCATCAGTGAGTCGATCGGGCTAGCGGGGGTCAATGAGCAGTTCTTC.

The gene calls are TRBV3-1 (or the pseudogene TRBV3-2) and TRBJ2-2; TRBD2 matches 14 bases. This CDR3 is 16 amino acids long. CDR1 and CDR2 from the germline V gene are LGHDT and YNNKEL (reference sequence). Germline trimming cut 5 bases from V and 8 bases from J; bases unmatched to any gene: 7. Here the CDR3 DNA reads TGTGCCAGCAGCTGGACTAGCGGGGGGCAGTTTGGGGAGCTGTTTTTT. The encoded protein is CASSWTSGGQFGELFF.

This chain connects TRBV27 to TRBJ1-4; a weak D match, TRBD1 (6 bases). The germline gives CDR1 MNHEY, CDR2 SMNVEV (reference sequence). The CDR3 runs to 13 residues. The V end lost 3 bases, the J end lost 8 bases, and 10 bases lay between the germline ends. The CDR3 protein is CASSLSGAEKLFF. In nucleotides, the CDR3 is TGTGCCAGCAGTTTGTCAGGGGCGGAAAAACTGTTTTTT.

The rearrangement joins TRBV5-5 to TRBJ1-3; a weak D match, TRBD1 (6 bases). This CDR3 comprises 17 residues. The germline CDR1 and CDR2 sequences are SGHKS and YYEKEE (reference sequence). Trimming cost V 0 bases and J 2 bases, with 15 bases left between them. CDR3 sequence: CASSLVRGAAPGNTIYF. The CDR3 DNA sequence: TGTGCCAGCAGCTTGGTTCGGGGGGCAGCTCCTGGAAACACCATATATTTT.

The chain couples TRBV28 to TRBJ2-5; TRBD1 matches 10 bases. The CDR3 is 16 residues long. Losses at the gene ends were 4 bases for V and 3 bases for J; bases not matched to a gene: 8. Germline lookup yields CDR1 MDHEN and CDR2 SYDVKM. CDR3 loop: CASSSPRDRGKETQYF. The CDR3, as DNA: TGTGCCAGCAGTTCCCCCAGGGACAGGGGTAAAGAGACCCAGTACTTC.

There are a few counts of this clone. The gene calls are TRBV6-5 and TRBJ1-4, with D perhaps matching TRBD1 (5 bases). The germline V and J ends were trimmed by 6 bases and 7 bases, with 12 bases remaining between them. The germline gives CDR1 MNHEY, CDR2 SVGAGI. This CDR3 has 13 residues. In nucleotides, the CDR3 is TGTGCCAGCAGCAGACAGCTCGGTGAAAAACTGTTTTTT. Residues: CASSRQLGEKLFF.

The chain uses TRBV2 and TRBJ1-6, with 7 bases fitting TRBD1. Germline CDR1 SNHLY, CDR2 FYNNEI. The length of the CDR3 is 15 residues. The V gene end was trimmed by 4 bases and the J gene end by 4 bases; junction bases not matched to a gene: 4. The CDR3 loop is CASSGQGAYNSPLHF. The CDR3 bases are TGTGCCAGCAGTGGACAGGGCGCGTATAATTCACCCCTCCACTTT. Full variable domain (rest looked up from reference TRBV2 and TRBJ1-6): EPEVTQTPSHQVTQMGQEVILRCVPISNHLYFYWYRQILGQKVEFLVSFYNNEISEKSEIFDDQFSVERPDGSNFTLKIRSTKLEDSAMYFCASSGQGAYNSPLHFGNGTRLTVT.

The genes are TRBV19 and TRBJ2-7; TRBD1 is a possible D gene (5 bases). CDR3 length: 14 residues. Germline V gene sequence: CDR1 LNHDA, CDR2 SQIVND (reference sequence). V dropped 6 bases and J dropped 4 bases, with 16 bases sitting between them. The CDR3 protein is CASSSQGSFYEQYF. Written as DNA, the CDR3 is TGTGCCAGTAGCTCGCAGGGCTCGTTTTACGAGCAGTACTTC.

The rearrangement links TRBV5-6 to TRBJ1-1; tentatively, D is TRBD1 (6 bases). The CDR3 loop spans 11 amino acids. CDR1 is SGHDT and CDR2 is YYEEEE in the germline V gene. V was clipped by 4 bases and J by 9 bases, with 10 bases between them. The CDR3 nucleotides read TGTGCCAGCAGCATCGGGACAAAAGCTTTCTTT. This codes for CASSIGTKAFF.

The chain joins TRBV4-2 to TRBJ2-7, with 8 bases matching TRBD2. V lost 0 bases to trimming and J lost 3 bases; unmatched junction nucleotides: 10. From germline, CDR1 is LGHNA and CDR2 YNFKEQ. The CDR3 has 17 amino acids. Here the CDR3 DNA reads TGTGCCAGCAGCCAAGACCCTACTGCGGGGGGTCTCTACGAGCAGTACTTC. This encodes CASSQDPTAGGLYEQYF.

The chain uses TRBV12-3 or TRBV12-4 and TRBJ2-3, with D tentatively TRBD1 (5 bases). The CDR3 consists of 13 residues. The CDR3 region has the DNA TGTGCAAATTCCCAGGGCGGCACAGATACGCAGTATTTT. It specifies CANSQGGTDTQYF.

The chain combines TRBV27 with TRBJ1-2, with a weak D call TRBD1 (5 bases). Trimming removed 3 bases at V and 2 bases at J, with 13 bases between. Germline CDR1 and CDR2: MNHEY and SMNVEV (reference sequence). CDR3 length equals 15 residues. CDR3 residues: CASSFRVGPNYGYTF. CDR3 nucleotide sequence: TGTGCCAGCAGTTTCAGGGTTGGTCCGAACTATGGCTACACCTTC.

This chain joins TRBV5-1 and TRBJ1-1; 8 nucleotides agree with TRBD1. Per the germline V gene, CDR1 is SGHRS and CDR2 is YFSETQ. CDR3 length equals 14 residues. V dropped 3 bases and J dropped 3; count of bases not matched to a gene: 4. The DNA for the CDR3 is TGCGCCAGCAGCTCGACAGGGGCCGACACTGAAGCTTTCTTT. Its protein is CASSSTGADTEAFF. The full variable domain, rest sourced from reference TRBV5-1 and TRBJ1-1, is KAGVTQTPRYLIKTRGQQVTLSCSPISGHRSVSWYQQTPGQGLQFLFEYFSETQRNKGNFPGRFSGRQFSNSRSEMNVSTLELGDSALYLCASSSTGADTEAFFGQGTRLTVV.

V and J are TRBV5-1 and TRBJ1-4; D is possibly TRBD1 (5 bases). The V gene's germline CDR1 is SGHRS and CDR2 YFSETQ. The V and J ends lost 4 bases and 4 bases respectively, with 11 bases between them. The CDR3 consists of 14 residues. The CDR3 coding sequence is TGCGCCAGCAGCGACGGGACTAATAATGAAAAACTGTTTTTT. Translation gives CASSDGTNNEKLFF.

The chain combines TRBV9 with TRBJ1-1, with TRBD1 matching over 8 bases. Germline CDR1 reads SGDLS; CDR2 reads YYNGEE. Trimming took 0 bases from V and 3 from J; bases not matched to a gene: 4. CDR3 length: 15 amino acids. The CDR3 loop is CASSVVGTGYTEAFF. The CDR3 DNA follows: TGTGCCAGCAGCGTAGTCGGGACAGGCTACACTGAAGCTTTCTTT.